This TCR beta chain was found in a study of T cell repertoires in cytomegalovirus infection. Overall study: It was recently identified HLA-C-restricted and well-studied HLA-B-restricted CMV epitopes that the study used.

The length of the CDR3 is 15 residues. V was pared by 4 bases and J by 3 bases, with 16 bases between. Per the germline V gene, CDR1 is LNHDA and CDR2 is SQIVND (reference sequence). General study results and limits: The ex vivo response showed dominance by HLA-C-restricted CMV-specific TCR beta clonotypes. The cumulative frequency of public TCR beta families distinguished individuals who carried CMV together with the relevant HLA.

One entry per CDR3 protein results from TCRdb running MiXCR on the reads. Of around 800,000 distinct CDR3 sequences listed, about 31% are singletons. Many counts were recorded for this clonotype. Its antigen is undetermined. This chain links TRBV19 with TRBJ2-7, with D maybe TRBD2 (6 bases). The source material was cultured CD8+ T cells from PBMCs, sampled from culture after CMV antigen stimulation. This TCR was sampled from a human donor in good health (CMV status not recorded). Some clones in this sample may be carry-over from other donors' samples. CDR3 region: CASSSGGDRFYEQYF. The CDR3 DNA is TGTGCCAGTAGTAGCGGCGGGGACCGATTCTACGAGCAGTACTTC.